The 20 T cell receptor beta chains below were found in one sample sequenced in a study of cytomegalovirus exposure and HLA in healthy donors. Only in-frame clones appear in the TCRdb table, and some are missing; sequencing was by immunoSEQ multiplex PCR. The sample records some 160,000 clones, 88% being singletons. Sequences were obtained from PBMCs. Receptors were obtained from a young man in good health and CMV-seronegative.

The V gene is TRBV5-4, the J gene TRBJ2-3; D remains ambiguous. This CDR3 is 15 amino acids long. V was trimmed by 4 bases and J by 4 bases, leaving 16 bases between them. Germline V gives CDR1 SGHNT, CDR2 YYREEE (reference sequence). DNA of the CDR3: TGTGCCAGCAGCATTTCTTTTAGCACATCAGATACGCAGTATTTT. It codes for CASSISFSTSDTQYF.

The gene calls are TRBV6-1 and TRBJ2-5; 11 positions match TRBD2. The CDR3 loop spans 14 amino acids. J was trimmed by 7 bases and V by 6 bases; bases with no gene match: 7. CDR1 and CDR2 from the germline V gene are MNHNS and SASEGT. CDR3 sequence reads: CASRPGLAASTQYF. In DNA form, the CDR3 reads TGTGCCAGCAGACCGGGACTAGCGGCCTCGACCCAGTACTTC.

This sequence joins TRBV6-1 and TRBJ2-7; 7 nucleotides line up with TRBD2. The CDR3 spans 14 residues. The trim removed 3 bases at V and 1 base at J, leaving 3 bases unmatched. Germline V gives CDR1 MNHNS, CDR2 SASEGT. CDR3 residues: CASSDVGGSYEQYF. The CDR3, as DNA: TGTGCCAGCAGTGACGTCGGGGGGTCCTACGAGCAGTACTTC.

This clone was seen a handful of times. This rearrangement joins TRBV19 to TRBJ1-1; 11 positions agree with TRBD1. The trim removed 7 bases at V and 4 bases at J, leaving 5 bases unmatched. This CDR3 contains 14 residues. The germline V gene encodes CDR1 LNHDA and CDR2 SQIVND (reference sequence). The chain's CDR3 is CASTPGQGVTEAFF. CDR3 nucleotide sequence: TGTGCCAGTACCCCGGGACAGGGGGTCACTGAAGCTTTCTTT.

This clone was observed a few times. The chain combines TRBV5-4 with TRBJ2-7; D might be TRBD2 (6 bases). Trimming left V 3 bases short and J 3 bases short, with 13 bases between. Per germline, CDR1 SGHNT and CDR2 YYREEE (reference sequence). CDR3 length equals 14 residues. CDR3 residues: CASSSEAGHYEQYF. The CDR3 DNA follows: TGTGCCAGCAGCTCGGAGGCGGGGCACTACGAGCAGTACTTC.

This clone was observed a single time. This sequence joins TRBV2 and TRBJ1-2, with 7 bases aligning to TRBD1. This CDR3 contains 13 residues. Germline V CDR1 and CDR2: SNHLY, FYNNEI. V was clipped by 9 bases and J by 4 bases; unmatched bases: 8. The DNA for the CDR3 is TGTGCCAGGCTCAAGGGGGCAGGCTATGGCTACACCTTC. Its translation is CARLKGAGYGYTF.

The V call is TRBV27, the J call TRBJ1-2, with 7 bases aligning to TRBD1. The CDR3 is 12 residues long. With V trimmed by 8 bases and J by 10 bases, 10 bases remained unmatched. CDR1 and CDR2 (germline): MNHEY, SMNVEV (reference sequence). CDR3 region: CASAFYQGDYTF. The CDR3 bases are TGTGCCAGCGCCTTTTACCAGGGGGACTACACCTTC.

This clone occurred once. The chain is built from TRBV27 and TRBJ2-1; 14 bases line up with TRBD2. V shed 5 bases, J shed 10 bases, and the junction held 4 bases outside the gene matches. The length of the CDR3 is 14 residues. Germline CDR1 and CDR2: MNHEY and SMNVEV (reference sequence). The CDR3 nucleotides are TGTGCCAGCAGTCCGGGACTAGCGGGAGTAGAGCAGTTCTTC. It specifies CASSPGLAGVEQFF.

The chain joins TRBV27 to TRBJ2-7; tentative D call: TRBD1 (5 bases). Trimming stripped 0 bases from V and 5 bases from J, with 11 bases between. Looked up from germline, CDR1 is MNHEY and CDR2 is SMNVEV (reference sequence). The CDR3 runs 14 residues. The CDR3 nucleotides are TGTGCCAGCAGTTTATCGGGCAGGGCGGACGAGCAGTACTTC. It codes for CASSLSGRADEQYF.

The chain uses TRBV27 and TRBJ2-7; possible D gene TRBD1, 6 bases. Germline CDR1 reads MNHEY; CDR2 reads SMNVEV (reference sequence). The CDR3 extends over 14 amino acids. Between the trimmed V and J ends, which lost 5 bases and 4 bases, there was a span of 15 bases. CDR3: CASSQRGTGYEQYV. The CDR3 DNA reads TGTGCCAGCAGTCAGCGAGGAACAGGGTACGAGCAGTACGTC.

The chain combines TRBV29-1 with TRBJ2-7; 13 nucleotides match TRBD2. The CDR3 length is 13 residues. V lost 8 bases and J lost 5; bases outside the gene matches: 6. Germline lookup yields CDR1 SQVTM and CDR2 ANQGSEA. The CDR3 region is CSLLAGGPHEQYV. The CDR3 region has the DNA TGCAGCCTACTAGCGGGGGGGCCCCACGAGCAGTACGTC.

The CDR3 bases are TGCGCCAGCAGCCAAGTCGCGACAGGGATCTCAAGCCCCCAGCATTTT. Translating gives CASSQVATGISSPQHF. The chain is built from TRBV4-1 and TRBJ1-5; TRBD1 matches 7 bases. This CDR3 has 16 residues. The V gene's germline CDR1 is MGHRA and CDR2 YSYEKL. V lost 1 base and J lost 10; bases outside the gene matches: 13.

This chain links TRBV6-1 with TRBJ1-5, with unresolved D. The V end lost 5 bases, the J end lost 6 bases, and 14 bases lay between the germline ends. Germline CDR1 MNHNS, CDR2 SASEGT. CDR3 length: 14 amino acids. The CDR3 region has the DNA TGTGCCAGCAGTCCGACCAATAGCGGTCAGCCCCAGCATTTT. This gives the protein CASSPTNSGQPQHF.

V and J are TRBV6-4 and TRBJ2-2; TRBD2 is a possible D gene (5 bases). The CDR3 contains 15 residues. Trimming left V 3 bases short and J 3 bases short, with 11 bases between. Germline V lookup: CDR1 MRHNA, CDR2 SNTAGT. CDR3 in amino acids: CASSEKVGDTGELFF. The CDR3 nucleotides read TGTGCCAGCAGTGAAAAGGTCGGGGACACCGGGGAGCTGTTTTTT.

The chain is built from TRBV2 and TRBJ1-5, with D perhaps TRBD1 (5 bases). Germline-derived CDR1 and CDR2 are SNHLY and FYNNEI. CDR3 length: 16 amino acids. Trimming removed 6 bases from V and 1 base from J, with 16 bases in between. The chain's CDR3 is CASRRRGGTSNQPQHF. DNA of the CDR3: TGTGCCAGCAGAAGACGGGGGGGAACGAGCAATCAGCCCCAGCATTTT.

The rearrangement links TRBV10-3 to TRBJ2-7; 7 nucleotides line up with TRBD2. The germline V gene has CDR1 ENHRY and CDR2 SYGVKD. The CDR3 length is 14 residues. After removal of 6 bases from V and 3 bases from J, the junction contained 8 bases not matched to a gene. CDR3: CAIRPGGNSYEQYV. DNA of the CDR3: TGTGCCATCAGACCCGGGGGGAACAGCTACGAGCAGTACGTC.

The rearrangement uses TRBV28 and TRBJ1-4, with D possibly matching TRBD1 (5 bases). Germline lookup yields CDR1 MDHEN and CDR2 SYDVKM. V was cut by 5 bases and J by 10 bases, with 17 bases left in between. The CDR3 extends over 14 amino acids. The CDR3 sequence: CASSPGTAGVKLFF. In DNA, the CDR3 is TGTGCCAGCAGTCCCGGGACCGCGGGGGTAAAACTGTTTTTT.

This clone appeared a single time. The rearrangement uses TRBV11-2 and TRBJ2-1; a weak D match, TRBD2 (5 bases). CDR1 SGHAT and CDR2 FQNNGV come from the germline V gene. There are 20 residues in the CDR3. Trimming pared 0 bases from V and 0 bases from J, leaving 21 bases between. CDR3 in amino acids: CASSLDRRERIRSSYNEQFF. In nucleotides, the CDR3 is TGTGCCAGCAGCTTAGATCGACGTGAGCGGATAAGAAGCTCCTACAATGAGCAGTTCTTC.

The chain joins TRBV7-9 to TRBJ1-4, with D possibly matching TRBD1 (5 bases). The CDR3 runs to 15 residues. Trimming took off 4 bases at V and 0 bases at J, with 9 bases between the two ends. Germline values: CDR1 SEHNR, CDR2 FQNEAQ (reference sequence). CDR3 region: CASSSQGATNEKLFF. As DNA, the CDR3 is TGTGCCAGCAGCTCCCAGGGCGCAACTAATGAAAAACTGTTTTTT.

V is TRBV4-2 and J is TRBJ2-1; D is possibly TRBD2 (6 bases). V was pared by 2 bases and J by 7 bases, with 15 bases between. The CDR3 loop spans 15 amino acids. Germline V gene sequence: CDR1 LGHNA, CDR2 YNFKEQ. CDR3 protein: CASSQTPGVTNEQFF. The CDR3 region has the DNA TGTGCCAGCAGCCAAACTCCGGGAGTTACGAATGAGCAGTTCTTC.